Presented here are 10 T cell receptor beta chains from one specimen sequenced in a study of T cell responses to AZD1222 COVID-19 vaccine. Method: immunoSEQ multiplex PCR; TCRdb's copy keeps in-frame clones and lacks some. This table has about 110,000 clones, around 90% appearing once. The specimen was peripheral blood, collected on day 0 of AZD1222 vaccination. The receptor set was obtained from an adult in good health.

The chain carries TRBV6-5 and TRBJ2-3; 13 bases line up with TRBD2. The germline V gene encodes CDR1 MNHEY and CDR2 SVGAGI. This CDR3 has 15 amino acids. The V and J ends lost 6 bases and 3 bases, in that order; junction bases with no gene match: 3. The CDR3 reads CASRRTSGSTDTQYF. The CDR3 coding sequence is TGTGCCAGCAGAAGGACTAGCGGGAGTACAGATACGCAGTATTTT.

The V and J genes are TRBV30 and TRBJ2-7; 10 bases align to TRBD1. The V gene's germline CDR1 is GTSNPN and CDR2 SVGIG (reference sequence). This CDR3 spans 14 amino acids. The CDR3 loop reads CAFARDRGTYEQYF. The CDR3 coding sequence is TGTGCTTTTGCCCGGGACAGGGGCACCTACGAGCAGTACTTC.

This clone appeared a few times. The chain combines TRBV27 with TRBJ1-6; the D is unclear. The ends were cut back, 4 bases at V and 8 bases at J, with 9 bases in the middle. The CDR3 is 13 residues long. Germline V gene data show CDR1 as MNHEY and CDR2 as SMNVEV (reference sequence). CDR3 DNA sequence: TGTGCCAGCAGTTCGCGACCGTATTCACCCCTCCACTTT. This translates into CASSSRPYSPLHF.

The chain recombines TRBV19 with TRBJ2-1, with D perhaps matching TRBD2 (6 bases). V dropped 3 bases and J dropped 4 bases, with 13 bases sitting between them. The germline V gene has CDR1 LNHDA and CDR2 SQIVND (reference sequence). The CDR3 length is 15 residues. For the CDR3, the DNA is TGTGCCAGTAGTATTTTCGGAGGGCAATACAATGAGCAGTTCTTC. Protein product: CASSIFGGQYNEQFF. The complete variable domain, with remaining parts taken from reference TRBV19 and TRBJ2-1, reads DGGITQSPKYLFRKEGQNVTLSCEQNLNHDAMYWYRQDPGQGLRLIYYSQIVNDFQKGDIAEGYSVSREKKESFPLTVTSAQKNPTAFYLCASSIFGGQYNEQFFGPGTRLTVL.

This clone was seen only a few times. V and J are TRBV24-1 and TRBJ2-5; 12 bases are a match to TRBD2. This CDR3 is 16 amino acids long. The germline gives CDR1 KGHDR, CDR2 SFDVKD. The V segment lost 4 bases and the J segment 3 bases; nucleotides outside the gene matches: 5. CDR3: CATSDPGLAGKETQYF. The CDR3 nucleotides are TGTGCCACCAGTGACCCCGGACTAGCGGGAAAAGAGACCCAGTACTTC.

The chain has TRBV4-1 and TRBJ2-3; D may be TRBD2 (5 bases). From germline, CDR1 is MGHRA and CDR2 YSYEKL. The V end lost 4 bases, the J end lost 4 bases, and 9 bases lay between the germline ends. This CDR3 region has 13 residues. CDR3: CASSREPADTQYF. CDR3 nucleotides: TGCGCCAGCAGCCGGGAGCCTGCAGATACGCAGTATTTT.

This rearrangement joins TRBV5-6 to TRBJ2-7; D is ambiguous. Per the germline V gene, CDR1 is SGHDT and CDR2 is YYEEEE. The V end lost 0 bases, the J end lost 5 bases, and 9 bases lay between the germline ends. CDR3 size: 13 residues. The CDR3 sequence is CASSLGVPHEQYF. In DNA form, the CDR3 reads TGTGCCAGCAGCTTGGGGGTACCCCACGAGCAGTACTTC.

This clone was seen only once. The V and J genes are TRBV12-1 and TRBJ2-1; the tabulated D call, TRBD2, remains unverified against the DNA. TRBV12-1 is classified as a pseudogene. The CDR3 extends over 16 amino acids. CDR3 coding DNA: TGTGCCAGCAGCCAGAAAAGGACTAGCGGAGGCAATGAGCAGTTCTTC. This translates into CASSQKRTSGGNEQFF.

The chain combines TRBV7-7 with TRBJ2-2; 14 bases align to TRBD2. CDR1 and CDR2 from the germline V gene are SSHAT and FNYEAQ (reference sequence). The CDR3 has 17 amino acids. V was pared by 4 bases and J by 6 bases, with 7 bases of the junction left unmatched. CDR3 nucleotide sequence: TGTGCCAGCAGCTCCGGGACTAGCGGGAGTATAGCCGGGGAGCTGTTTTTT. Translated: CASSSGTSGSIAGELFF. The whole variable domain, remainder taken from reference TRBV7-7 and TRBJ2-2, is GAGVSQSPRYKVTKRGQDVTLRCDPISSHATLYWYQQALGQGPEFLTYFNYEAQPDKSGLPSDRFSAERPEGSISTLTIQRTEQRDSAMYRCASSSGTSGSIAGELFFGEGSRLTVL.

Here the CDR3 DNA reads TGTGCCAGCAGCTCTTGGTGGACTAGCGGGGTTCAAGAGACCCAGTACTTC. Protein sequence: CASSSWWTSGVQETQYF. The chain links TRBV11-2 to TRBJ2-5; 12 bases are a match to TRBD2. V shed 4 bases and J 2 bases; nucleotides not matched to a gene: 8. CDR1 is SGHAT and CDR2 is FQNNGV in the germline V gene. This CDR3 is built from 17 residues.